Sequencing of this T cell receptor beta chain was carried out in a study of T cell responses to AZD1222 COVID-19 vaccine. Trimming took 5 bases from V and 4 from J, leaving 6 bases between them. The CDR3 has 12 residues. CDR1 and CDR2 from the germline V gene are MNHEY and SVGEGT. Only in-frame clones appear in the TCRdb table, and some are missing; sequencing was by immunoSEQ multiplex PCR. This table has 250,000 to 300,000 clones, approximately 94% appearing once. This clonotype was obtained from an adult who received the AZD1222 COVID-19 vaccine. Material: peripheral blood, obtained 28 days after the second AZD1222 dose. The chain uses TRBV6-2 or TRBV6-3 and TRBJ1-5; no clear D gene. CDR3 in amino acids: CASSDSNQPQHF. Written as DNA, the CDR3 is TGTGCCAGCAGTGATTCTAATCAGCCCCAGCATTTT.